This TCR beta chain was recovered during a study of T cell repertoires in cytomegalovirus infection. TCRdb ran MiXCR on the reads and lists one entry per CDR3 protein. The data show some 200,000 distinct CDR3 sequences, about 20% seen once. In germline, CDR1 is ENHRY, CDR2 SYGVKD. The CDR3 consists of 13 residues. V lost 6 bases and J lost 3, with 11 bases in between. The V gene is TRBV10-3, the J gene TRBJ1-1; perhaps TRBD1 as D (6 bases). Sequenced: PBMCs. The clonotype originates from a human donor in good health (CMV status not recorded). Some clones in this sample may be carry-over from other donors' samples. CDR3 loop: CAISREGDTEAFF. The CDR3 region has the DNA TGTGCCATCAGCCGGGAGGGGGACACTGAAGCTTTCTTT.